Each of the 10 T cell receptor beta chains below was sequenced from the same sample in a study of identifying expanded T cells in peripheral blood. Only in-frame clones appear in the TCRdb table, and some are missing; sequencing was by immunoSEQ multiplex PCR. The table has under 150,000 clones, approximately 86% seen once; the top ten hold approximately 8.9%. The material sequenced was blood. All receptors derive from a person aged 18 to 70 in good health.

V is TRBV7-9 and J is TRBJ2-7; a possible D gene is TRBD1 (6 bases). CDR1 is SEHNR, CDR2 FQNEAQ, per germline (reference sequence). CDR3 length equals 15 residues. V was trimmed by 2 bases and J by 7 bases, leaving 18 bases between them. DNA for the CDR3: TGTGCCAGCAGCTTAAGGGCAGGGGCCCCGGGGGAGCAGTACTTC. It codes for CASSLRAGAPGEQYF. Supplemented by reference TRBV7-9 and TRBJ2-7, the full variable domain reads DTGVSQNPRHKITKRGQNVTFRCDPISEHNRLYWYRQTLGQGPEFLTYFQNEAQLEKSRLLSDRFSAERPKGSFSTLEIQRTEQGDSAMYLCASSLRAGAPGEQYFGPGTRLTVT.

The chain combines TRBV7-3 with TRBJ2-1, with 10 bases fitting TRBD2. The V gene end was trimmed by 4 bases and the J gene end by 8 bases; junction bases not matched to a gene: 5. Germline-derived CDR1 and CDR2 are SGHTA and FQGTGA. There are 14 residues in the CDR3. The CDR3 coding sequence is TGTGCCAGCAGCTCCCCAGCGGGGGGGTATGAGCAGTTCTTC. Translated: CASSSPAGGYEQFF.

The chain links TRBV28 to TRBJ1-1; D gene uncertain. The CDR3 runs to 13 residues. The V and J ends lost 2 bases and 8 bases respectively, with 12 bases between them. Germline assignment: CDR1 MDHEN and CDR2 SYDVKM. The CDR3 nucleotides read TGTGCCAGCAGTTTAGGAATCCACTGGGAAGCTTTCTTT. The encoded protein is CASSLGIHWEAFF.

This clone was seen once. The chain links TRBV7-2 to TRBJ2-5; 9 positions match TRBD2. V was clipped by 5 bases and J by 2 bases; unmatched bases: 3. There are 14 residues in the CDR3. The germline V gene has CDR1 SGHTA and CDR2 FQGNSA. CDR3 DNA: TGTGCCAGCAGCCCCACTAGCGGGCAAGAGACCCAGTACTTC. This codes for CASSPTSGQETQYF.

This chain's CDR3 is CASSSSRDYPAHEQYF. As DNA, the CDR3 is TGTGCCAGCAGCTCGAGCCGGGATTATCCAGCTCACGAGCAGTACTTC. The rearrangement uses TRBV5-6 and TRBJ2-7; the D gene is possibly TRBD2 (5 bases). The germline V gene has CDR1 SGHDT and CDR2 YYEEEE. With 3 bases removed from V and 5 bases from J, the gap between germline ends came to 21 bases. This CDR3 is 16 amino acids long.

The chain employs TRBV11-2 and TRBJ1-1; possible D gene TRBD1, 5 bases. CDR1 is SGHAT and CDR2 is FQNNGV in the germline V gene. Trimming cost V 1 base and J 0 bases, with 9 bases left between them. The CDR3 spans 15 residues. The CDR3 DNA is TGTGCCAGCAGCTTAGTGGAGGGGATGAACACTGAAGCTTTCTTT. It codes for CASSLVEGMNTEAFF.

The rearrangement links TRBV7-3 to TRBJ1-2; D perhaps matches TRBD1 (5 bases). This CDR3 is 12 amino acids long. Germline V lookup: CDR1 SGHTA, CDR2 FQGTGA. Trimming left V 2 bases short and J 10 bases short, with 11 bases between. The CDR3 DNA is TGTGCCAGCAGCTTAGGGACCTATTCCTACACCTTC. Amino acids: CASSLGTYSYTF. Supplemented by reference TRBV7-3 and TRBJ1-2, the full variable domain reads GAGVSQTPSNKVTEKGKYVELRCDPISGHTALYWYRQSLGQGPEFLIYFQGTGAADDSGLPNDRFFAVRPEGSVSTLKIQRTERGDSAVYLCASSLGTYSYTFGSGTRLTVV.

The chain couples TRBV29-1 to TRBJ2-1; 7 bases are shared with TRBD1. Germline CDR1 SQVTM, CDR2 ANQGSEA. V trimming: 3 bases; J trimming: 6 bases; junction bases outside the gene matches: 2. The CDR3 length is 12 residues. The CDR3 sequence: CSVDGTVNEQFF. The CDR3 bases are TGCAGCGTTGACGGGACAGTCAATGAGCAGTTCTTC.

V and J are TRBV18 and TRBJ1-2, with TRBD1 identical over 7 bases. After removal of 0 bases from V and 4 bases from J, the junction contained 5 bases not matched to a gene. The CDR3 extends over 15 amino acids. Germline-derived CDR1 and CDR2 are KGHSH and LQKENI. CDR3 loop: CASSPPSGGFYGYTF. In DNA form, the CDR3 reads TGTGCCAGCTCACCACCCTCAGGGGGATTCTATGGCTACACCTTC.

V usage is TRBV6-1 and J usage is TRBJ2-7; TRBD2 aligns across 16 bases. Germline CDR1 is MNHNS and CDR2 is SASEGT. The V gene end was trimmed by 4 bases and the J gene end by 6 bases; junction bases not matched to a gene: 6. This CDR3 is 16 amino acids long. Here the CDR3 DNA reads TGTGCCAGCAGTGTGGGACTAGCGGGAGGGCCGAGCGAGCAGTACTTC. It yields the protein CASSVGLAGGPSEQYF.